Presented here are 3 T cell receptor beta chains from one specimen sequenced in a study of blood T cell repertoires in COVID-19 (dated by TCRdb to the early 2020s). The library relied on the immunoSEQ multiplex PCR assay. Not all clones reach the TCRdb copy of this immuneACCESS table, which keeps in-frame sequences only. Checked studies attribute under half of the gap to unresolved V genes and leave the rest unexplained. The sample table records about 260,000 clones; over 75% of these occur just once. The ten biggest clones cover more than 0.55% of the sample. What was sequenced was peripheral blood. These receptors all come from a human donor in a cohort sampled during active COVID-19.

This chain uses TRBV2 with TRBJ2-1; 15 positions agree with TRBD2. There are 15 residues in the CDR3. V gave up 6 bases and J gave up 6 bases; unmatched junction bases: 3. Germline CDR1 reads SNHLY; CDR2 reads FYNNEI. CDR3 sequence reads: CASRRTSGGVNEQFF. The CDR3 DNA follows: TGTGCCAGCAGACGGACTAGCGGGGGGGTCAATGAGCAGTTCTTC.

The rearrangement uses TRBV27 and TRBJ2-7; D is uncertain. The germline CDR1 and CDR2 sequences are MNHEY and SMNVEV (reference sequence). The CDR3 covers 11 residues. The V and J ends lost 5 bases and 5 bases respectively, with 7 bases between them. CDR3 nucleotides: TGTGCCAGCAGTGATGGAGACGAGCAGTACTTC. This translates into CASSDGDEQYF.

The CDR3 is CASSLQATYEQYF. The CDR3 DNA reads TGTGCCAGCAGTTTACAGGCTACCTACGAGCAGTACTTC. V is TRBV6-6 and J is TRBJ2-7, with a possible D match to TRBD1 (5 bases). The CDR3 runs 13 residues. CDR1 is MNHNY and CDR2 is SVGAGI in the germline V gene (reference sequence). Trimming removed 4 bases from V and 2 bases from J, with 9 bases in between.